The 20 T cell receptor beta chains in this list originate from one sample, sequenced in a study of T cell responses to AZD1222 COVID-19 vaccine. Sequenced by immunoSEQ multiplex PCR; TCRdb stores in-frame clones only, minus some. The sample holds about 100,000 clones, 88% seen once. The sequencing here drew on peripheral blood, taken on day 0 of AZD1222 vaccination. These receptors all come from an adult in good health.

The chain combines TRBV15 with TRBJ2-1, with TRBD2 matching 10 bases. Germline V gene sequence: CDR1 LNHNV, CDR2 YYDKDF (reference sequence). Germline trimming cut 6 bases from V and 3 bases from J; bases unmatched to any gene: 5. The CDR3 runs 15 residues. The DNA of the CDR3 is TGTGCCACCAGGAAGAGCGGGAGGGACTACAATGAGCAGTTCTTC. Its protein product is CATRKSGRDYNEQFF.

This CDR3 is CASSLRGTSGYNEQFF. In DNA, the CDR3 is TGTGCCAGCAGCTTACGAGGGACTAGCGGATACAATGAGCAGTTCTTC. This sequence joins TRBV7-8 and TRBJ2-1; 11 bases are a match to TRBD2. The germline gives CDR1 SGHVS, CDR2 FQNEAQ. This CDR3 comprises 16 residues. The ends lost 2 bases at V and 4 bases at J; junction bases unmatched: 4.

The chain combines TRBV5-1 with TRBJ1-1; 8 nucleotides match TRBD1. This CDR3 spans 14 amino acids. With 7 bases clipped from V and 4 bases from J, the junction kept 9 bases outside the gene matches. Per germline, CDR1 SGHRS and CDR2 YFSETQ. The CDR3 spells CASRRGQSTTEAFF. The CDR3 DNA reads TGCGCCAGCCGCAGGGGGCAATCGACCACTGAAGCTTTCTTT. Full variable domain (remainder filled in from reference TRBV5-1 and TRBJ1-1): KAGVTQTPRYLIKTRGQQVTLSCSPISGHRSVSWYQQTPGQGLQFLFEYFSETQRNKGNFPGRFSGRQFSNSRSEMNVSTLELGDSALYLCASRRGQSTTEAFFGQGTRLTVV.

This chain joins TRBV6-2 or TRBV6-3 and TRBJ2-7; D not resolved. Germline V gives CDR1 MNHEY, CDR2 SVGEGT. The CDR3 sequence is 11 residues long. Trimming removed 6 bases from V and 3 bases from J, with 6 bases in between. The CDR3 sequence is CASSQNYEQYF. The CDR3 DNA reads as TGTGCCAGCAGCCAAAACTACGAGCAGTACTTC.

This clone was detected once. V and J are TRBV6-5 and TRBJ2-2; TRBD1 aligns across 9 bases. Per the germline V gene, CDR1 is MNHEY and CDR2 is SVGAGI. This CDR3 has 15 amino acids. Trimming took 9 bases from V and 0 from J; bases not matched to a gene: 5. The CDR3 DNA sequence: TGTGCCAGTCTACAGGGGGCTACGAACACCGGGGAGCTGTTTTTT. It encodes CASLQGATNTGELFF.

The chain uses TRBV6-5 and TRBJ1-2, with 7 positions matching TRBD1. Germline V gives CDR1 MNHEY, CDR2 SVGAGI. J lost 3 bases, V lost 7 bases, and 5 bases had no gene match. This CDR3 spans 13 amino acids. CDR3 sequence (DNA): TGTGCCAGCACACCAACAGGGGACTATGGCTACACCTTC. As protein: CASTPTGDYGYTF.

Here the CDR3 DNA reads TGTGCCAGCAGTGAAAACAGGGCCTTCCACTTT. This sequence encodes CASSENRAFHF. The V call is TRBV6-1, the J call TRBJ1-6; D might be TRBD1 (6 bases). Per germline, CDR1 MNHNS and CDR2 SASEGT. This CDR3 is built from 11 residues. Trimming removed 2 bases from V and 17 bases from J, with 10 bases in between.

This rearrangement joins TRBV6-6 to TRBJ2-7; 8 bases line up with TRBD2. V trimming: 2 bases; J trimming: 3 bases; junction bases outside the gene matches: 6. The CDR3 is made up of 15 amino acids. Germline V gene sequence: CDR1 MNHNY, CDR2 SVGAGI (reference sequence). CDR3 amino acids: CASSYPETSVYEQYF. The CDR3 DNA reads as TGTGCCAGCAGTTACCCTGAGACTAGCGTCTACGAGCAGTACTTC.

The J gene is TRBJ2-1, the V gene TRBV2; 9 bases line up with TRBD2. The CDR3 has 16 residues. V lost 6 bases and J lost 1; bases outside the gene matches: 7. CDR1 SNHLY and CDR2 FYNNEI come from the germline V gene. The CDR3, as DNA: TGTGCCAGCAGGCGTAGCGGGAGAGGATCCTACAATGAGCAGTTCTTC. Its protein is CASRRSGRGSYNEQFF.

The chain has TRBV19 and TRBJ2-7; TRBD2 matches 7 bases. CDR1 is LNHDA, CDR2 SQIVND, per germline (reference sequence). The CDR3 totals 14 residues. V shed 9 bases and J 0 bases; nucleotides not matched to a gene: 8. DNA of the CDR3: TGTGCCAGCGGTCACGGGGGGACCTCCTACGAGCAGTACTTC. Translating it yields CASGHGGTSYEQYF.

This chain uses TRBV7-6 with TRBJ2-3, with 8 nucleotides matching TRBD2. Trimming took 4 bases from V and 1 from J; bases not matched to a gene: 10. CDR1 is SGHVS, CDR2 FNYEAQ, per germline. The CDR3 spans 17 residues. The CDR3, as DNA: TGTGCCAGCAGCTCCTCCGGGGGGGGGCCACGCACAGATACGCAGTATTTT. Its protein product is CASSSSGGGPRTDTQYF.

The genes are TRBV6-5 and TRBJ2-4, with 7 bases identical to TRBD2. Germline V gives CDR1 MNHEY, CDR2 SVGAGI. V shed 0 bases, J shed 8 bases, and the junction held 1 base outside the gene matches. CDR3 length: 13 residues. The DNA for the CDR3 is TGTGCCAGCAGTTACTCTGCGGGGGACATTCAGTACTTC. Encoded protein: CASSYSAGDIQYF.

The V and J genes are TRBV5-5 and TRBJ1-2, with 8 bases aligning to TRBD1. The CDR3 totals 14 residues. The germline CDR1 and CDR2 sequences are SGHKS and YYEKEE (reference sequence). V lost 8 bases, J lost 4 bases, and 10 bases stayed unmatched. CDR3 amino acids: CASTLGQGPYGYTF. The CDR3 nucleotides are TGTGCCAGTACCCTCGGACAGGGACCCTATGGCTACACCTTC.

The chain is built from TRBV30 and TRBJ2-1; no clear D. The CDR3 spans 14 residues. Germline assignment: CDR1 GTSNPN and CDR2 SVGIG (reference sequence). V was clipped by 2 bases and J by 6 bases, with 14 bases between them. The CDR3 DNA reads TGTGCCTGGAGTCTTAACTCTCGGGCCAATGAGCAGTTCTTC. Amino acids: CAWSLNSRANEQFF.

In nucleotides, the CDR3 is TGTGCCAGCAGTTTCCGGGAACCGAAATACGAGCAGTACTTC. Amino acids: CASSFREPKYEQYF. V is TRBV27 and J is TRBJ2-7, with D possibly being TRBD2 (5 bases). The CDR3 extends over 14 amino acids. CDR1 is MNHEY and CDR2 is SMNVEV in the germline V gene (reference sequence). The V end was cut by 3 bases, the J end by 4 bases, with 13 bases between.

This clone was picked up a small number of times. The gene calls are TRBV4-2 and TRBJ1-2; D possibly corresponds to TRBD1 (5 bases). Per the germline V gene, CDR1 is LGHNA and CDR2 is YNFKEQ. Trimming shortened V by 1 base and J by 8 bases, and 20 bases separated the two germline ends. This CDR3 has 16 residues. CDR3 in amino acids: CASSQGGVGAGRGYTF. CDR3 DNA: TGTGCCAGCAGCCAAGGAGGGGTAGGGGCCGGAAGGGGCTACACCTTC.

The chain combines TRBV30 with TRBJ2-2; TRBD1 or TRBD2 may be the D gene (6 bases each). CDR3 size: 15 residues. Germline V lookup: CDR1 GTSNPN, CDR2 SVGIG (reference sequence). V lost 0 bases to trimming and J lost 4 bases, with 12 bases between them. CDR3 protein: CAWSVRGRRTGELFF. The CDR3 region has the DNA TGTGCCTGGAGTGTACGGGGGCGCCGCACCGGGGAGCTGTTTTTT.

CDR3 in DNA: TGTGCCAGCTCACCATGGGGCAGGGGGAGGGAGAACACTGAAGCTTTCTTT. Translating it yields CASSPWGRGRENTEAFF. This chain joins TRBV18 and TRBJ1-1; 7 bases line up with TRBD1. In germline, CDR1 is KGHSH, CDR2 LQKENI. The CDR3 covers 17 residues. V was clipped by 2 bases and J by 1 base; unmatched bases: 10.

The genes are TRBV6-5 and TRBJ1-2, with TRBD1 matching 9 bases. The CDR3 loop spans 15 amino acids. After removal of 7 bases from V and 1 base from J, the junction contained 7 bases not matched to a gene. Germline V CDR1 and CDR2: MNHEY, SVGAGI. The CDR3 DNA is TGTGCCAGCACCACGGACAGGGGTCATAACTATGGCTACACCTTC. This translates into CASTTDRGHNYGYTF.

The chain is built from TRBV7-9 and TRBJ2-7; D possibly corresponds to TRBD2 (6 bases). The CDR3 has 15 amino acids. Looked up from germline, CDR1 is SEHNR and CDR2 is FQNEAQ (reference sequence). The V end lost 5 bases, the J end lost 4 bases, and 18 bases lay between the germline ends. The CDR3 sequence is CASSPGTMGTYEQYF. In DNA form, the CDR3 reads TGTGCCAGCAGCCCCGGGACCATGGGGACTTACGAGCAGTACTTC.